What follows describes a single T cell receptor (beta chain). This specimen comes from a study of response to subunit inactivated influenza vaccine. Trimming at V came to 2 bases and at J to 5 bases, leaving 10 bases not matched to a gene. Germline V gene sequence: CDR1 MNHNS, CDR2 SASEGT. CDR3 length: 16 residues. MiXCR, run by TCRdb on the RT-PCR reads, gives a single entry per CDR3 protein. The table records some 570,000 distinct CDR3 sequences, roughly 12% of them present only once. The data also belong to a second study, concerning T cells expressing NK-cell markers. That study adds: UMIs were included in TCR beta cDNA generated by 5'RACE template switching. The authors derived TCR beta repertoires from sorted CD3+CD56+NKG2C+, CD3+CD56+NKG2C- and CD3+CD56-NKG2C+ T cells.

This TCR derives from a man aged 50-59 years who received an inactivated influenza vaccine. The sample in question was PBMCs from blood, obtained on the day of vaccination. V is TRBV6-1 and J is TRBJ2-5; 8 positions match TRBD2. CDR3: CASSELLAVDSETQYF. The CDR3 nucleotides are TGTGCCAGCAGTGAATTACTAGCGGTCGATAGTGAGACCCAGTACTTC.